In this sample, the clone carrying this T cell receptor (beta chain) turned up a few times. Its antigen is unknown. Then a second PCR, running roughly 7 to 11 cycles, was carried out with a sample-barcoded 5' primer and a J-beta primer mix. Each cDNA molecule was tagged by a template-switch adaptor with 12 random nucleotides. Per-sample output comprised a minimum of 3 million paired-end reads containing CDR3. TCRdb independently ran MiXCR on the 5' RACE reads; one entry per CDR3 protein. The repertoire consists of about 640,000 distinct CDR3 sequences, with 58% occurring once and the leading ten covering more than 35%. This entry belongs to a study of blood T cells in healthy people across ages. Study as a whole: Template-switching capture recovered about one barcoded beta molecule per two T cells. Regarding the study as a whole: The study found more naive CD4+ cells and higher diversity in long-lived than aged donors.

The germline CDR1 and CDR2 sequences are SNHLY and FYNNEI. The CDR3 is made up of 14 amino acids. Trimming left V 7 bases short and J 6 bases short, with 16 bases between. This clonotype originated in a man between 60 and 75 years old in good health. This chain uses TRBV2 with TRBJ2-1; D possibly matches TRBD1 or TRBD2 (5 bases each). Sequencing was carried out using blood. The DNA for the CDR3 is TGTGCCAGCACCGAGGGACCCTCCCTCAATGAGCAGTTCTTC. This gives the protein CASTEGPSLNEQFF.